The 25 T cell receptor beta chains in this list originate from one sample, sequenced in a study of T cells in Graves' hyperthyroidism and ophthalmopathy (dated by TCRdb to about 2019). Library generation was performed with multiplex PCR. Sequenced on an Illumina HiSeq 2000. The TCR beta CDR3 regions were amplified from RNA transcripts. The TCR CDR3 was subjected to a first round of RT-PCR using the HTBI primer set and the Qiagen OneStep RT-PCR kit. The public reads were run again by TCRdb, first through fastp at Q25 and then through MiXCR, and only productive beta chains were kept. Each entry is one CDR3 protein sequence, shown with its most common DNA and genes. Present in this sample are roughly 580,000 distinct CDR3 sequences, around 46% of which were seen just once. The ten biggest clones cover about 7.9% of the sample. The sequencing sample was made of peripheral blood or thyroid tissue (not recorded which). The source of these receptors is a woman aged 18-30 years with Graves' hyperthyroidism. Donor details come from another sample of the same person, matched by shared clones.

This clonotype was observed at least ten times. The genes are TRBV7-8 and TRBJ1-5, with D possibly matching TRBD1 (5 bases). Trimming shortened V by 5 bases and J by 7 bases, and 12 bases separated the two germline ends. This CDR3 region has 13 residues. Germline V gene lookup returns CDR1 SGHVS and CDR2 FQNEAQ. The CDR3 coding sequence is TGTGCCAGCAGCCCTTGGGAGGGGCAGCCCCAGCATTTT. The encoded protein is CASSPWEGQPQHF. The variable domain in full, with the rest retrieved from reference TRBV7-8 and TRBJ1-5, is GAGVSQSPRYKVAKRGQDVALRCDPISGHVSLFWYQQALGQGPEFLTYFQNEAQLDKSGLPSDRFFAERPEGSVSTLKIQRTQQEDSAVYLCASSPWEGQPQHFGDGTRLSIL.

This clonotype has a handful of counts. V and J are TRBV12-3 or TRBV12-4 and TRBJ1-1; TRBD1 matches at 7 bases. CDR3 length: 13 amino acids. J lost 9 bases, V lost 6 bases, and 10 bases had no gene match. CDR3 amino acids: CASSPDGTAKAFF. CDR3 DNA: TGTGCCAGCAGCCCCGACGGGACAGCAAAAGCTTTCTTT.

The V and J genes are TRBV7-2 and TRBJ1-6; TRBD1 agrees at 7 bases. Germline assignment: CDR1 SGHTA and CDR2 FQGNSA. V gave up 5 bases and J gave up 8 bases; unmatched junction bases: 6. The CDR3 is 14 amino acids. CDR3 sequence reads: CASSRQGTDSPLHF. DNA for the CDR3: TGTGCCAGCAGCCGACAGGGTACCGATTCACCCCTCCACTTT.

The chain has TRBV29-1 and TRBJ1-5; D unresolved. The CDR3 spans 13 residues. Germline V gives CDR1 SQVTM, CDR2 ANQGSEA. Trimming shortened V by 3 bases and J by 3 bases, and 9 bases separated the two germline ends. The CDR3 nucleotides read TGCAGCGTTGAGGAAGAGGTCAATCAGCCCCAGCATTTT. It yields the protein CSVEEEVNQPQHF.

This clonotype was seen many times. J is TRBJ1-2 and V is TRBV2; 7 positions match TRBD1. The germline CDR1 and CDR2 sequences are SNHLY and FYNNEI. The CDR3 extends over 14 amino acids. V was clipped by 7 bases and J by 0 bases; unmatched bases: 5. The CDR3 is CASIRTGANYGYTF. CDR3 sequence (DNA): TGTGCCAGCATACGGACAGGAGCTAACTATGGCTACACCTTC.

The J gene is TRBJ1-6, the V gene TRBV24-1, with D possibly TRBD1 on 6 matching bases. Per germline, CDR1 KGHDR and CDR2 SFDVKD. Trimming shortened V by 8 bases and J by 11 bases, and 30 bases separated the two germline ends. The CDR3 is made up of 18 amino acids. The CDR3 DNA is TGTGCCACCACCAGGACAGAAAGAGAGCCCCCGACATCCACACCCCTCCACTTT. Its protein product is CATTRTEREPPTSTPLHF.

The J gene is TRBJ1-5, the V gene TRBV7-2, with D perhaps matching TRBD1 (5 bases). V lost 6 bases and J lost 6, with 18 bases in between. CDR1 is SGHTA and CDR2 is FQGNSA in the germline V gene. This CDR3 has 15 amino acids. Here the CDR3 reads CASSRGRDLFQPQHF. The DNA for the CDR3 is TGTGCCAGCAGTCGGGGCAGGGACCTCTTTCAGCCCCAGCATTTT. The variable domain in full, with the rest retrieved from reference TRBV7-2 and TRBJ1-5, is GAGVSQSPSNKVTEKGKDVELRCDPISGHTALYWYRQSLGQGLEFLIYFQGNSAPDKSGLPSDRFSAERTGGSVSTLTIQRTQQEDSAVYLCASSRGRDLFQPQHFGDGTRLSIL.

CDR3 loop: CSLDFQDPEAFF. CDR3 sequence (DNA): TGCAGCTTAGATTTTCAGGATCCTGAAGCTTTCTTT. The chain combines TRBV20-1 with TRBJ1-1; unclear D gene. Germline CDR1 and CDR2: DFQATT and SNEGSKA (reference sequence). This CDR3 has 12 residues.

J is TRBJ1-4 and V is TRBV7-8; the D gene is possibly TRBD1 (5 bases). Trimming took 5 bases from V and 0 from J, leaving 16 bases between them. The CDR3 consists of 17 residues. Germline CDR1 reads SGHVS; CDR2 reads FQNEAQ. The chain's CDR3 is CASSTGTDVATNEKLFF. The CDR3 DNA is TGTGCCAGCAGCACCGGGACGGACGTTGCAACTAATGAAAAACTGTTTTTT.

The chain recombines TRBV19 with TRBJ1-1, with D tentatively TRBD1 (5 bases). Germline CDR1 LNHDA, CDR2 SQIVND (reference sequence). The CDR3 contains 15 residues. Between the trimmed V and J ends, which lost 6 bases and 0 bases, there was a span of 14 bases. The CDR3 region has the DNA TGTGCCAGTAGCCCCAGGCGGGGGATGAACACTGAAGCTTTCTTT. Its protein product is CASSPRRGMNTEAFF.

Note on this clonotype: It may be a read error: a sequence one base away is much more abundant. This sequence joins TRBV7-9 and TRBJ2-7; D gene uncertain. Germline V gives CDR1 SEHNR, CDR2 FQNEAQ (reference sequence). The ends were cut back, 6 bases at V and 4 bases at J, with 16 bases in the middle. The CDR3 has 14 residues. CDR3 coding DNA: TGTGCCAGCAGTCACTCCATAGGGTCGTACGAGCAGTACTTC. Translating gives CASSHSIGSYEQYF. Complete variable domain (other parts from reference TRBV7-9 and TRBJ2-7): DTGVSQNPRHKITKRGQNVTFRCDPISEHNRLYWYRQTLGQGPEFLTYFQNEAQLEKSRLLSDRFSAERPKGSFSTLEIQRTEQGDSAMYLCASSHSIGSYEQYFGPGTRLTVT.

On this clonotype: At one end, the junction sequence differs from germline, possibly due to a read error. V is TRBV5-8 and J is TRBJ2-5; D not certain. Germline loops: CDR1 SGHTS, CDR2 YDEGEE. This CDR3 is built from 13 residues. CDR3 sequence reads: CASRRFLQETQYF. Written as DNA, the CDR3 is TGCGCCAGCCGACGGTTTCTACAAGAGACCCAGTACTTC.

The V gene is TRBV20-1, the J gene TRBJ2-7, with TRBD2 matching over 14 bases. Germline V gene data show CDR1 as DFQATT and CDR2 as SNEGSKA (reference sequence). V lost 0 bases, J lost 5 bases, and 9 bases stayed unmatched. The length of the CDR3 is 17 residues. CDR3 amino acids: CSARDWRLAGGGHEQYF. For the CDR3, the DNA is TGCAGTGCTAGAGATTGGAGACTAGCGGGAGGGGGGCACGAGCAGTACTTC.

Details on this clonotype: The junction differs from germline at one of its ends, possibly a read error. V gene TRBV7-2 combines with J gene TRBJ2-2; D unclear. CDR1 and CDR2 (germline): SGHTA, FQGNSA. The CDR3 covers 15 residues. The CDR3 reads CASSQDWALTGELFF. Written as DNA, the CDR3 is TGCGCCAGCAGCCAAGACTGGGCACTCACCGGGGAGCTGTTTTTT.

Concerning this clonotype: The junction departs from the called germline gene at one end, perhaps through a read error. The rearrangement uses TRBV6-5 and TRBJ2-7; TRBD1 aligns across 7 bases. This CDR3 region has 14 residues. The germline CDR1 and CDR2 sequences are MNHEY and SVGAGI. The CDR3: CAISYWQGAYEQYF. The DNA for the CDR3 is TGTGCCATCAGTTATTGGCAGGGGGCCTACGAGCAGTACTTC.

V usage is TRBV6-1 and J usage is TRBJ2-5; 11 nucleotides align to TRBD2. Germline lookup yields CDR1 MNHNS and CDR2 SASEGT. The CDR3 has 16 residues. V gave up 5 bases and J gave up 3 bases; unmatched junction bases: 8. The CDR3 nucleotides read TGTGCCAGCAGTTTGGGACTAGCGGCCACAAAAGAGACCCAGTACTTC. This codes for CASSLGLAATKETQYF.

The chain recombines TRBV7-9 with TRBJ1-5; D is perhaps TRBD1 (5 bases). V gave up 5 bases and J gave up 1 base, with 18 bases separating them. CDR3 size: 17 residues. From germline, CDR1 is SEHNR and CDR2 FQNEAQ (reference sequence). The CDR3 DNA follows: TGTGCCAGCAGCCTCGCCCATGGGCCAGGGAGCAATCAGCCCCAGCATTTT. This codes for CASSLAHGPGSNQPQHF.

This clonotype was observed once. A junction boundary mismatches the germline segment, possibly from a read error. The chain has TRBV7-3 and TRBJ1-1; a possible D gene is TRBD1 (6 bases). The CDR3 length is 15 residues. The germline V gene has CDR1 SGHTA and CDR2 FQGTGA. The chain's CDR3 is CASSLTGTTNTEAFF. The CDR3 DNA reads as TGCGCCAGCAGCCTAACCGGGACAACGAACACTGAAGCTTTCTTT.

This clonotype was seen repeatedly, ten times or more. The V and J genes are TRBV2 and TRBJ1-5; D is unresolved. Trimming took off 7 bases at V and 5 bases at J, with 18 bases between the two ends. The CDR3 loop spans 15 amino acids. CDR1 is SNHLY and CDR2 is FYNNEI in the germline V gene. The CDR3 nucleotides read TGTGCCAGCACCACTTGGGAAGGGAACGATCAGCCCCAGCATTTT. Translating gives CASTTWEGNDQPQHF.

This clonotype has a count of ten or more. This chain connects TRBV29-1 to TRBJ2-7; D gene uncertain. V was pared by 3 bases and J by 3 bases, with 12 bases between. CDR1 is SQVTM and CDR2 is ANQGSEA in the germline V gene. This CDR3 has 13 residues. The chain's CDR3 is CSVEDNALYEQYF. As DNA, the CDR3 is TGCAGCGTTGAGGATAATGCTCTCTACGAGCAGTACTTC.

This chain links TRBV2 with TRBJ1-1; D gene unclear. Germline CDR1 SNHLY, CDR2 FYNNEI. Trimming shortened V by 10 bases and J by 1 base, and 16 bases separated the two germline ends. CDR3 length: 14 residues. CDR3 residues: CATTESAPNTEAFF. The CDR3 bases are TGTGCCACCACCGAAAGCGCCCCGAACACTGAAGCTTTCTTT.

The V gene is TRBV7-9, the J gene TRBJ1-5; possible D gene TRBD1, 6 bases. The CDR3 contains 15 residues. The germline V gene has CDR1 SEHNR and CDR2 FQNEAQ (reference sequence). V was pared by 5 bases and J by 6 bases, with 17 bases between. This CDR3 is CASSQVTGLGQPQHF. The CDR3 DNA reads as TGTGCCAGCAGCCAAGTGACAGGCTTAGGTCAGCCCCAGCATTTT. Combining the CDR3 with reference TRBV7-9 and TRBJ1-5 gives the whole variable domain DTGVSQNPRHKITKRGQNVTFRCDPISEHNRLYWYRQTLGQGPEFLTYFQNEAQLEKSRLLSDRFSAERPKGSFSTLEIQRTEQGDSAMYLCASSQVTGLGQPQHFGDGTRLSIL.

This clonotype was observed at least ten times. The V call is TRBV12-3 or TRBV12-4, the J call TRBJ1-2; D is possibly TRBD1 (5 bases). The CDR3 length is 14 residues. Trimming left V 5 bases short and J 3 bases short, with 13 bases between. CDR3 residues: CASSETGEHYGYTF. CDR3 bases: TGTGCCAGCAGTGAAACGGGGGAACACTATGGCTACACCTTC.

This clonotype was counted only a few times. The chain couples TRBV12-3 or TRBV12-4 to TRBJ1-1; no clear D gene. CDR3 length: 14 residues. Trimming took off 1 base at V and 1 base at J, with 7 bases between the two ends. The CDR3 DNA follows: TGTGCCAGCAGTTTAGAGACGGAGAACACTGAAGCTTTCTTT. This gives the protein CASSLETENTEAFF.

This clonotype was seen a few times. The chain has TRBV10-3 and TRBJ1-1, with D possibly matching TRBD1 (6 bases). Trimming took off 8 bases at V and 5 bases at J, with 21 bases between the two ends. There are 15 residues in the CDR3. In germline, CDR1 is ENHRY, CDR2 SYGVKD. CDR3: CAILNPLEGGTEAFF. CDR3 sequence (DNA): TGTGCCATCCTCAACCCGCTCGAGGGGGGGACTGAAGCTTTCTTT.